This TCR beta chain appears in the sequencing data of a study of blood T cells in healthy people across ages. Whole-study results and caveats: Strong correlation existed between TCR beta diversity and naive T cell percentage. TCR beta diversity, measured per million T cells, fell in a roughly linear way with age.

This CDR3 spans 14 amino acids. Germline assignment: CDR1 DFQATT and CDR2 SNEGSKA (reference sequence). Points on this clonotype: Its antigen is as yet unknown. Sequence at one end of the junction differs from germline and may be a read error.

Alongside a J-beta primer mix, a sample-barcoded 5' primer served in a second PCR lasting about 7 to 12 cycles. A template-switch adaptor that had 12 random nucleotides put a tag on each cDNA molecule. Every sample produced at least 3 million CDR3-containing paired-end reads. Each CDR3 protein gets one entry after TCRdb re-called the 5' RACE reads with MiXCR. The sample contains 730,000 or so distinct CDR3 sequences, 40% to 45% of which appear only once. The source is a woman aged 55 to 70 in good health. The sample was blood. The chain combines TRBV20-1 with TRBJ2-3; 10 bases match TRBD2. The CDR3 spells CSAPSGGSIDTQYF. In DNA, the CDR3 is TGCAGTGCTCCTAGCGGGGGTAGCATAGATACGCAGTATTTT.